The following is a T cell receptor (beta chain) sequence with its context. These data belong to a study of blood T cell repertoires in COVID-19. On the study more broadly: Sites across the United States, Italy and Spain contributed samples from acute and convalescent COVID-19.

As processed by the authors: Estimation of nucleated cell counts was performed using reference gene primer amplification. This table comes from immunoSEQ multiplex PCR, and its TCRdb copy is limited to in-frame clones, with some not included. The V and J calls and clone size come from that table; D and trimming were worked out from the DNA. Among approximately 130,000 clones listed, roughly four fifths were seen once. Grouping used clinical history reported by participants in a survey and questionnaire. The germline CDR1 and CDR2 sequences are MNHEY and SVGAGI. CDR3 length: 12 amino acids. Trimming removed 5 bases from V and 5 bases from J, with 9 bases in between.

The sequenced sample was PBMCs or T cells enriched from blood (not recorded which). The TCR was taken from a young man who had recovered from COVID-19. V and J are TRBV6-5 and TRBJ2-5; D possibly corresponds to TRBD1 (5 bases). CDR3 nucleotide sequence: TGTGCCAGCAGTCAGGGATGGGAGACCCAGTACTTC. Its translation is CASSQGWETQYF.